This T cell receptor (beta chain) is drawn from a study of T cells in Graves' hyperthyroidism and ophthalmopathy. The overall study: Peripheral blood sampling occurred at initial diagnosis, before any treatment. Whole-study findings and limits: Model output signaled ophthalmopathy a median around 6.9 months ahead of onset. Most expanded thyroid clonotypes above 0.001 recurred in blood.

The table lists this clonotype with a few counts. The antigen is not known. Researchers amplified the TCR beta CDR3 regions from RNA transcripts. In the first-round RT-PCR of the TCR CDR3, the HTBI primer set was used. TCRdb re-called the multiplex PCR reads with MiXCR, one entry per CDR3 protein. This sample has fewer than 500,000 distinct CDR3 sequences, with about 14% found just once. Each 10 ml fresh peripheral blood draw supplied the PBMCs. The sample taken for sequencing was blood. This TCR came from a woman aged 25 to 39 with Graves' ophthalmopathy.

CDR3 sequence reads: CASSSLVQETQYF. In DNA form, the CDR3 reads TGTGCCAGCAGCTCACTGGTGCAAGAGACCCAGTACTTC. The gene calls are TRBV5-5 and TRBJ2-5; D not resolved. Trimming took 3 bases from V and 2 from J, leaving 8 bases between them. Germline CDR1 reads SGHKS; CDR2 reads YYEKEE (reference sequence). CDR3 size: 13 residues.